This TCR beta chain was identified during a study of response to subunit inactivated influenza vaccine. Trimming shortened V by 0 bases and J by 5 bases, and 11 bases separated the two germline ends. This CDR3 is built from 15 residues. The V gene's germline CDR1 is LGHNA and CDR2 YNFKEQ. TCRdb analysed the RT-PCR reads with MiXCR anew, one entry per CDR3 protein. The table has about 610,000 distinct CDR3 sequences, 14% seen once. J is TRBJ1-5 and V is TRBV4-2; D is perhaps TRBD1 (5 bases). The TCR sequence derives from a man aged 45-65 years who received an inactivated influenza vaccine. Sequences were derived from PBMCs from blood, sampled less than 13 days after vaccination. For the CDR3, the DNA is TGTGCCAGCAGCCAAGATGAGAGGGGTGATCAGCCCCAGCATTTT. As protein: CASSQDERGDQPQHF.